The clone carrying this T cell receptor beta chain appeared a single time. As yet, its antigen is unknown. Trimming removed 4 bases from V and 1 base from J, with 13 bases in between. The CDR3 runs to 15 residues. The V gene's germline CDR1 is SGDLS and CDR2 YYNGEE. The record originates from a study of T cells in Graves' hyperthyroidism and ophthalmopathy. Study-level findings and limits: By a 13 V-J model, ophthalmopathy was set apart from stable hyperthyroidism. The model foresaw ophthalmopathy a median 6.5 months prior to onset.

The CDR3 regions of TCR beta were amplified from RNA transcripts. The primer set for the first-round RT-PCR of the TCR CDR3 was HTBI. TCRdb re-derived calls from the multiplex PCR reads in MiXCR, one entry per CDR3 protein. The sample yields 400,000 or so distinct CDR3 sequences, approximately 15% seen once. The chain links TRBV9 to TRBJ2-3; D unresolved. The receptor was derived from a woman in her 30s with Graves' ophthalmopathy. Specimen: blood. CDR3 region: CASSLAAFGTDTQYF. CDR3 sequence (DNA): TGTGCCAGCAGCCTCGCGGCTTTCGGCACAGATACGCAGTATTTT.